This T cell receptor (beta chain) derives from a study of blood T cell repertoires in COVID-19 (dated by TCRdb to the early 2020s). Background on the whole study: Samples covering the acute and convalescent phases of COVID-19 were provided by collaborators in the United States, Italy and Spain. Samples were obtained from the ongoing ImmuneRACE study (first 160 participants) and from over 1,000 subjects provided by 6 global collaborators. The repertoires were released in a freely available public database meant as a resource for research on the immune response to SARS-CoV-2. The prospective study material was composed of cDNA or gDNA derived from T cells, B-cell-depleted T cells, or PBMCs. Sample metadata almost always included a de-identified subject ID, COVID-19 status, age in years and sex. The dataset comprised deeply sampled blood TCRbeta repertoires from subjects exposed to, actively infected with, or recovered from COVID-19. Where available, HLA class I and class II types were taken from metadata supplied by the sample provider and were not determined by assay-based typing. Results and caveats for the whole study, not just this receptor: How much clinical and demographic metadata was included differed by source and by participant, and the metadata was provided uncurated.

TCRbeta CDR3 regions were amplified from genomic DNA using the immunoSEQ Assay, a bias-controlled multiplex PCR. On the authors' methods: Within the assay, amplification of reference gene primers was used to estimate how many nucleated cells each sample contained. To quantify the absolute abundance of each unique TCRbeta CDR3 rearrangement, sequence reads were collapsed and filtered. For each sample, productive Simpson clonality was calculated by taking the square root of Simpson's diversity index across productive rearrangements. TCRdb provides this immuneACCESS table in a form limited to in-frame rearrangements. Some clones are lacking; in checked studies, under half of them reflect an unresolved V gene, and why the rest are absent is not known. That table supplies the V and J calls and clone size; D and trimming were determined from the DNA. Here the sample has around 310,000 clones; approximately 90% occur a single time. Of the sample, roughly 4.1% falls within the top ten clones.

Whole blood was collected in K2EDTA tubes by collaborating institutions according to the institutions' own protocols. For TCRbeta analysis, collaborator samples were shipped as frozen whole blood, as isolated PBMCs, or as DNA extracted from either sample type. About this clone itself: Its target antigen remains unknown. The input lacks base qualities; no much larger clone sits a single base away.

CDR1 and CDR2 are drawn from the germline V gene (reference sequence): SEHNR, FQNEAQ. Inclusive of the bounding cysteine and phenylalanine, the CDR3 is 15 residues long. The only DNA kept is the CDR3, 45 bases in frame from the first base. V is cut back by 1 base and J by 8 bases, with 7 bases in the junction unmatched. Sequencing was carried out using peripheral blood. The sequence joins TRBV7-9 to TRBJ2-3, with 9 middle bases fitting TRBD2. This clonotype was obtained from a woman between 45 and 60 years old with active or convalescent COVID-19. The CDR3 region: CASSLGVAGDSTQYF. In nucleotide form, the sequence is TGTGCCAGCAGCTTAGGGGTAGCGGGAGATTCTACGCAGTATTTT.